The 20 T cell receptor beta chains listed next were all sequenced from one sample in a study of OX40 agonist ivuxolimab in advanced cancers. Method: immunoSEQ multiplex PCR; TCRdb's copy keeps in-frame clones and lacks some. The data contain some 66,000 clones, 77% of them singletons. The sequencing here drew on CD4+ or CD8+ T cells sorted from blood, taken in a trial of the OX40 agonist ivuxolimab. These receptors were taken from an adult with an advanced solid tumor such as melanoma, head and neck, liver or kidney cancer.

The CDR3 spells CASSSFGDRGLNEQFF. CDR3 sequence (DNA): TGTGCCAGCAGCTCTTTTGGGGACAGGGGTTTGAATGAGCAGTTCTTC. The genes are TRBV11-2 and TRBJ2-1; 10 bases map to TRBD1. The germline V gene encodes CDR1 SGHAT and CDR2 FQNNGV. The CDR3 has 16 residues. Trimming removed 4 bases from V and 7 bases from J; junction bases left unmatched: 10.

The chain links TRBV11-3 to TRBJ2-1, with 8 bases aligning to TRBD2. The CDR3 has 15 residues. V shed 3 bases, J shed 9 bases, and the junction held 10 bases outside the gene matches. Germline V gene lookup returns CDR1 SGHNT and CDR2 YENEEA. CDR3 sequence reads: CASSFQGTSPGEQFF. The DNA of the CDR3 is TGTGCCAGCAGCTTTCAGGGGACTAGTCCTGGTGAGCAGTTCTTC.

Regarding this clone: One end of the junction fails to match germline, which may point to a read error. This sequence joins TRBV6-6 and TRBJ1-5; D possibly corresponds to TRBD1 (6 bases). Per the germline V gene, CDR1 is MNHNY and CDR2 is SVGAGI (reference sequence). The CDR3 loop spans 15 amino acids. CDR3 coding DNA: TGTGCCAGCAGAGGGGCAGGGGCTAGCCATCAGCCCCAGCATTTT. This encodes CASRGAGASHQPQHF.

This sequence joins TRBV9 and TRBJ1-1, with 7 bases identical to TRBD1. The ends lost 3 bases at V and 2 bases at J; junction bases unmatched: 4. CDR3 length: 14 amino acids. From germline, CDR1 is SGDLS and CDR2 YYNGEE. The CDR3 region is CASSDTGANTEAFF. The CDR3 region has the DNA TGTGCCAGCAGCGACACAGGGGCAAACACTGAAGCTTTCTTT.

In DNA form, the CDR3 reads TGTGCCAGCAGTTTATTAGGGCGGGACTATGGCTACACCTTC. Translating gives CASSLLGRDYGYTF. J is TRBJ1-2 and V is TRBV28; D is unresolved. CDR3 length equals 14 residues. V lost 1 base to trimming and J lost 3 bases, with 9 bases between them. Germline V gene lookup returns CDR1 MDHEN and CDR2 SYDVKM.

The CDR3 coding sequence is TGTGCCAGTAGTATTAGGAGGGCGGGGAGCTCCTACGAGCAGTACTTC. Its protein product is CASSIRRAGSSYEQYF. V usage is TRBV19 and J usage is TRBJ2-7; D perhaps matches TRBD2 (6 bases). This CDR3 is built from 16 residues. Between the trimmed V and J ends, which lost 3 bases and 0 bases, there was a span of 15 bases. Germline lookup yields CDR1 LNHDA and CDR2 SQIVND (reference sequence).

The V and J genes are TRBV5-4 and TRBJ2-5, with 7 bases matching TRBD1. J gave up 0 bases and V 3 bases, and 5 bases lay outside the gene matches. This CDR3 has 15 amino acids. CDR1 and CDR2 (germline): SGHNT, YYREEE (reference sequence). CDR3 sequence (DNA): TGTGCCAGCAGCTACCTACAGGGGAACCAAGAGACCCAGTACTTC. It codes for CASSYLQGNQETQYF.

The V gene is TRBV11-1, the J gene TRBJ2-2; D remains ambiguous. Between the trimmed V and J ends, which lost 3 bases and 7 bases, there was a span of 12 bases. The CDR3 covers 14 residues. CDR1 and CDR2 from the germline V gene are SGHAT and FQDESV (reference sequence). The CDR3 DNA sequence: TGTGCCAGCAGCTTTAAGGCTTTCAGCGGGGAGCTGTTTTTT. Its translation is CASSFKAFSGELFF.

This clone showed up just a few times. The rearrangement links TRBV19 to TRBJ2-5; the D is unclear. Trimming removed 9 bases from V and 5 bases from J, with 13 bases in between. Germline CDR1 is LNHDA and CDR2 is SQIVND (reference sequence). CDR3 length: 12 amino acids. The CDR3 spells CASSDGGETQYF. The DNA of the CDR3 is TGTGCCAGCTCGGACGGTGGGGAGACCCAGTACTTC.

The V call is TRBV2, the J call TRBJ2-7; possible D gene TRBD1, 5 bases. CDR3 length: 16 residues. The V gene lost 3 bases and the J gene lost 6 bases, with 21 bases spanning the gap. Germline V lookup: CDR1 SNHLY, CDR2 FYNNEI. CDR3 amino acids: CASSDGRAQILGEQYF. DNA for the CDR3: TGTGCCAGCAGTGACGGCAGGGCACAAATCCTGGGCGAGCAGTACTTC.

This chain joins TRBV27 and TRBJ2-2, with D maybe TRBD1 (5 bases). V was trimmed by 3 bases and J by 7 bases, leaving 15 bases between them. This CDR3 region has 15 residues. Germline CDR1 reads MNHEY; CDR2 reads SMNVEV (reference sequence). The CDR3 coding sequence is TGTGCCAGCAGTTTTGCAGGACCAAGGGGCGGGGAGCTGTTTTTT. Translation gives CASSFAGPRGGELFF.

The rearrangement links TRBV10-3 to TRBJ2-7, with D uncertain. This CDR3 is 12 amino acids long. Trimming took 4 bases from V and 4 from J, leaving 8 bases between them. Germline V gene sequence: CDR1 ENHRY, CDR2 SYGVKD. This CDR3 is CAISVEVYEQYF. The CDR3 nucleotides read TGTGCCATCAGTGTTGAGGTTTACGAGCAGTACTTC.

J is TRBJ2-1 and V is TRBV9; 9 bases fit TRBD2. Losses at the gene ends were 0 bases for V and 8 bases for J; bases not matched to a gene: 15. The CDR3 has 18 amino acids. Germline V CDR1 and CDR2: SGDLS, YYNGEE. This CDR3 reads CASSVDVPSGINVYEQFF. The CDR3 nucleotides are TGTGCCAGCAGCGTAGATGTTCCTAGCGGGATAAACGTTTATGAGCAGTTCTTC.

The chain uses TRBV9 and TRBJ2-1; 7 bases align to TRBD1. The V gene end was trimmed by 1 base and the J gene end by 8 bases; junction bases not matched to a gene: 9. CDR1 is SGDLS, CDR2 YYNGEE, per germline. CDR3 length: 15 residues. This chain's CDR3 is CASSVRLTGYDEQFF. The CDR3 DNA follows: TGTGCCAGCAGCGTACGCTTGACAGGGTACGATGAGCAGTTCTTC.

The chain joins TRBV11-3 to TRBJ2-5, with unresolved D. Trimming pared 5 bases from V and 2 bases from J, leaving 3 bases between. This CDR3 contains 11 residues. Germline CDR1 and CDR2: SGHNT and YENEEA. The CDR3: CASSHQETQYF. In nucleotides, the CDR3 is TGTGCCAGCAGCCATCAAGAGACCCAGTACTTC.

The DNA of the CDR3 is TGTGCCAGCAGCATATCTTTAGCGAGTCTCGGCTACACCTTC. The encoded protein is CASSISLASLGYTF. The genes are TRBV11-2 and TRBJ1-2; D is ambiguous. This CDR3 region has 14 residues. CDR1 is SGHAT and CDR2 is FQNNGV in the germline V gene. V dropped 5 bases and J dropped 8 bases, with 18 bases sitting between them.

CDR3 DNA: TGTGCCAGCAACCCACTAGCGGGAGCAGTCGAGCAGTACTTC. Its protein is CASNPLAGAVEQYF. This sequence joins TRBV6-1 and TRBJ2-7; 11 bases align to TRBD2. Losses at the gene ends were 7 bases for V and 6 bases for J; bases not matched to a gene: 8. CDR1 is MNHNS, CDR2 SASEGT, per germline. This CDR3 contains 14 residues.

The chain carries TRBV19 and TRBJ1-2; TRBD1 agrees at 8 bases. Germline loops: CDR1 LNHDA, CDR2 SQIVND (reference sequence). V lost 7 bases and J lost 3; bases outside the gene matches: 4. This CDR3 contains 13 residues. CDR3 region: CASTLTGDYGYTF. The DNA for the CDR3 is TGTGCCAGTACTCTGACAGGGGACTATGGCTACACCTTC.

CDR3 sequence (DNA): TGTGCCACCCAGGTTGCGGATCTTCGCGAGCAGTACTTC. It translates to CATQVADLREQYF. This chain joins TRBV15 and TRBJ2-7; no reliable D call. The V gene's germline CDR1 is LNHNV and CDR2 YYDKDF (reference sequence). CDR3 length equals 13 residues. Trimming stripped 8 bases from V and 6 bases from J, with 17 bases between.

The gene calls are TRBV5-1 and TRBJ2-2; D might be TRBD2 (6 bases). From germline, CDR1 is SGHRS and CDR2 YFSETQ. Trimming took off 3 bases at V and 0 bases at J, with 15 bases between the two ends. The CDR3 runs to 17 residues. The CDR3 region is CASSWTTGGTNTGELFF. The CDR3 DNA is TGCGCCAGCAGCTGGACCACCGGCGGGACGAACACCGGGGAGCTGTTTTTT. The variable domain in full, with the rest retrieved from reference TRBV5-1 and TRBJ2-2, is KAGVTQTPRYLIKTRGQQVTLSCSPISGHRSVSWYQQTPGQGLQFLFEYFSETQRNKGNFPGRFSGRQFSNSRSEMNVSTLELGDSALYLCASSWTTGGTNTGELFFGEGSRLTVL.